A single sample is the source of the 8 T cell receptor beta chains below, sequenced in a study of cytomegalovirus exposure and HLA in healthy donors. Data came from immunoSEQ multiplex PCR; TCRdb stores just in-frame clones and leaves some out. In the table there are 300,000 to 450,000 clones, 70% to 90% of which are singletons. Sequenced input: PBMCs. The receptors here all came from a woman younger than 30 in good health and CMV-seronegative.

The chain uses TRBV7-8 and TRBJ1-6, with D unclear. The CDR3 is made up of 15 amino acids. V dropped 5 bases and J dropped 0 bases, with 8 bases sitting between them. Germline assignment: CDR1 SGHVS and CDR2 FQNEAQ. The CDR3 protein is CASSIGSSYNSPLHF. DNA for the CDR3: TGTGCCAGCAGCATAGGGAGCTCCTATAATTCACCCCTCCACTTT.

This clone has just a few counts. The genes are TRBV28 and TRBJ1-5; 8 bases are shared with TRBD1. This CDR3 has 15 residues. From germline, CDR1 is MDHEN and CDR2 SYDVKM. Germline trimming cut 5 bases from V and 4 bases from J; bases unmatched to any gene: 7. The CDR3 DNA reads TGTGCCAGCAGTAATCAGGGGGCGCCTAATCAGCCCCAGCATTTT. It encodes CASSNQGAPNQPQHF.

The CDR3 is CAWSVLGTNQPQHF. CDR3 nucleotides: TGTGCCTGGAGTGTACTAGGAACCAATCAGCCCCAGCATTTT. The rearrangement joins TRBV30 to TRBJ1-5; D is ambiguous. Trimming cost V 0 bases and J 3 bases, with 9 bases left between them. Germline assignment: CDR1 GTSNPN and CDR2 SVGIG (reference sequence). CDR3 size: 14 residues.

The chain joins TRBV27 to TRBJ1-4, with D tentatively TRBD1 (5 bases). Trimming cost V 1 base and J 5 bases, with 8 bases left between them. Germline lookup yields CDR1 MNHEY and CDR2 SMNVEV (reference sequence). The CDR3 is made up of 14 amino acids. The CDR3 region is CASSLFAGNEKLFF. CDR3 bases: TGTGCCAGCAGTTTATTTGCAGGGAATGAAAAACTGTTTTTT.

The chain carries TRBV13 and TRBJ1-2; the match to TRBD1 covers 8 bases. CDR1 is PRHDT, CDR2 FYEKMQ, per germline (reference sequence). V lost 2 bases, J lost 7 bases, and 6 bases stayed unmatched. The CDR3 consists of 14 residues. CDR3 in amino acids: CASSLQRDRSGYTF. The DNA for the CDR3 is TGTGCCAGCAGCTTACAAAGGGACAGGTCTGGCTACACCTTC. Together with reference TRBV13 and TRBJ1-2, the CDR3 gives the full variable domain: AAGVIQSPRHLIKEKRETATLKCYPIPRHDTVYWYQQGPGQDPQFLISFYEKMQSDKGSIPDRFSAQQFSDYHSELNMSSLELGDSALYFCASSLQRDRSGYTFGSGTRLTVV.

The chain links TRBV7-9 to TRBJ1-1, with no clear D. Germline V gene lookup returns CDR1 SEHNR and CDR2 FQNEAQ (reference sequence). V lost 8 bases to trimming and J lost 4 bases, with 5 bases between them. This CDR3 has 10 amino acids. The CDR3 region is CASRGTEAFF. CDR3 in DNA: TGTGCCAGCCGGGGCACTGAAGCTTTCTTT.

The chain recombines TRBV29-1 with TRBJ2-3; 9 nucleotides align to TRBD2. The ends lost 1 base at V and 0 bases at J; junction bases unmatched: 5. Germline lookup yields CDR1 SQVTM and CDR2 ANQGSEA. The CDR3 contains 16 residues. The CDR3 bases are TGCAGCGTTGAAGGGCAGGCGGGGGGGAGCACAGATACGCAGTATTTT. Translated: CSVEGQAGGSTDTQYF.

The chain is built from TRBV7-9 and TRBJ2-2, with D perhaps TRBD2 (5 bases). The CDR3 sequence is 15 residues long. The germline gives CDR1 SEHNR, CDR2 FQNEAQ (reference sequence). Trimming left V 8 bases short and J 6 bases short, with 19 bases between. Here the CDR3 reads CASPPENGSPGELFF. The CDR3 nucleotides are TGTGCCAGCCCCCCGGAGAATGGGAGCCCCGGGGAGCTGTTTTTT.